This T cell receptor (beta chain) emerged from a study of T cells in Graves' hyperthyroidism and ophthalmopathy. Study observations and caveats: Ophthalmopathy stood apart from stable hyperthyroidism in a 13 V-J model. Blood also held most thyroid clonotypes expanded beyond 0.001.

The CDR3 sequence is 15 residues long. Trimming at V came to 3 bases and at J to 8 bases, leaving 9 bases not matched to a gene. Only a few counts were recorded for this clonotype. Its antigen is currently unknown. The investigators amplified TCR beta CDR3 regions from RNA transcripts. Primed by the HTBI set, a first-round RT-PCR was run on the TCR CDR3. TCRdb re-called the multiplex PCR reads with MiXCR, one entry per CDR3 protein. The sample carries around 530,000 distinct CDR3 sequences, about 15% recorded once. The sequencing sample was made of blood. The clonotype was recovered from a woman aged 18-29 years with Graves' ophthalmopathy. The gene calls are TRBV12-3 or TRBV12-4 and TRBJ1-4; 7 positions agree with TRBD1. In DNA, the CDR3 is TGTGCCAGCAGTTTCCGGCCAGGGGGTTTCGAAAAACTGTTTTTT. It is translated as CASSFRPGGFEKLFF.